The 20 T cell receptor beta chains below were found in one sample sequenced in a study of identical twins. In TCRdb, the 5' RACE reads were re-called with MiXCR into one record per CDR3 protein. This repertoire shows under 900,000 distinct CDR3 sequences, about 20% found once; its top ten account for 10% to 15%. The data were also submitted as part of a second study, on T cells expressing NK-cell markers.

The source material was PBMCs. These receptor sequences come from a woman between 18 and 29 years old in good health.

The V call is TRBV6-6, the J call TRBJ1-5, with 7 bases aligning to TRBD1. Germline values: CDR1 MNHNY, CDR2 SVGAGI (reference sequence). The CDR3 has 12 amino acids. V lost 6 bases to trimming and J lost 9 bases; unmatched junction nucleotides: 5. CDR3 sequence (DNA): TGTGCCAGCAGCCAGGGGGAGGTGCCCCAGCATTTT. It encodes CASSQGEVPQHF.

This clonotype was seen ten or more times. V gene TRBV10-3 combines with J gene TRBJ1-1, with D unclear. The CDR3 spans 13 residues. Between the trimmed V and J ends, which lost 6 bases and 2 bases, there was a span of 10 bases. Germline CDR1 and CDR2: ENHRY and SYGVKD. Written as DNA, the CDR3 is TGTGCCATCAGAGCCATTCCTAACACTGAAGCTTTCTTT. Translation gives CAIRAIPNTEAFF.

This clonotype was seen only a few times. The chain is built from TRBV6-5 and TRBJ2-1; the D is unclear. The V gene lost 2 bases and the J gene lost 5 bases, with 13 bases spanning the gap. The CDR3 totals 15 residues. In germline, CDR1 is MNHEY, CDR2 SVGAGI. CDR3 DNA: TGTGCCAGCAGTTACCGATTTACCACACACAATGAGCAGTTCTTC. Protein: CASSYRFTTHNEQFF.

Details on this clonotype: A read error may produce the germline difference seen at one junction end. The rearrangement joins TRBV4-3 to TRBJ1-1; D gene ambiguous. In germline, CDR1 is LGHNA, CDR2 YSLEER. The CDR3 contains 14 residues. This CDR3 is CASSQDPECTEAFF. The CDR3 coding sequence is TGCGCCAGCAGCCAAGATCCAGAATGCACTGAAGCTTTTTTT.

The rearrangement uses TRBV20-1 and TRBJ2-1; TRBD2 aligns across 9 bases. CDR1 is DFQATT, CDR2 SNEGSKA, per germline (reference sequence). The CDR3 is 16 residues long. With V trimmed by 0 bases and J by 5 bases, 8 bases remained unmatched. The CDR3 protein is CSARDRREGRHNEQFF. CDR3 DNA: TGCAGTGCTAGAGATAGGCGGGAGGGCCGCCACAATGAGCAGTTCTTC.

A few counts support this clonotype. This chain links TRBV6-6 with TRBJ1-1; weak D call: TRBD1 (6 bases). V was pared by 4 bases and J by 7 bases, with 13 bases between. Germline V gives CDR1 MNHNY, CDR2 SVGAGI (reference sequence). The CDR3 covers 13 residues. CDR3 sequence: CASSSQGLGEAFF. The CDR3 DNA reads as TGTGCCAGCAGTTCTCAGGGGCTTGGTGAAGCTTTCTTT.

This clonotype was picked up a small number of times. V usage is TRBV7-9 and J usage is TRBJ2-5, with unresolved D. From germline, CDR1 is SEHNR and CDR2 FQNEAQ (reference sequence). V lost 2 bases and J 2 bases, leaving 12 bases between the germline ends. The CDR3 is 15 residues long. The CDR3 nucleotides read TGTGCCAGCAGCTTAATTGGCTCATGGCAAGAGACCCAGTACTTC. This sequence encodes CASSLIGSWQETQYF.

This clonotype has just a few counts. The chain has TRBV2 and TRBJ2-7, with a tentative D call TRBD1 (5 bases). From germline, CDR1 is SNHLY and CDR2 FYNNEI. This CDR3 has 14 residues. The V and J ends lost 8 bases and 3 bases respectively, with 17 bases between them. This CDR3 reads CASSGHGGLYEQYF. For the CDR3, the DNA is TGTGCCAGCTCAGGACACGGCGGTCTCTACGAGCAGTACTTC.

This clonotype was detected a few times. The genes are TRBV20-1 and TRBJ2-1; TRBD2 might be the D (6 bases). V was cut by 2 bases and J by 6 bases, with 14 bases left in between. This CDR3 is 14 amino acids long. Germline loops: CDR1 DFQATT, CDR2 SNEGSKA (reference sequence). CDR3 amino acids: CSARPLLAFNEQFF. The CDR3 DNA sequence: TGCAGTGCTAGACCCTTACTAGCATTCAATGAGCAGTTCTTC.

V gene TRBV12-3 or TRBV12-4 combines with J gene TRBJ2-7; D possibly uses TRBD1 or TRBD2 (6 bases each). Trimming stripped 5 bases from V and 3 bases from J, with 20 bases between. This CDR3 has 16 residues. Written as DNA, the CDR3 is TGTGCCAGCAGTCCTTTGGCTTTCAGGGGAGGCTACGAGCAGTACTTC. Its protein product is CASSPLAFRGGYEQYF.

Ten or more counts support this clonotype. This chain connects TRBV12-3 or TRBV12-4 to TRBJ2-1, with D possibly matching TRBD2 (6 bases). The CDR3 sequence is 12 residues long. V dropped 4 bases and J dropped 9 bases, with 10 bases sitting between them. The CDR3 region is CASSWSGGEQFF. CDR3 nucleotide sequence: TGTGCCAGCAGTTGGTCCGGGGGTGAGCAGTTCTTC.

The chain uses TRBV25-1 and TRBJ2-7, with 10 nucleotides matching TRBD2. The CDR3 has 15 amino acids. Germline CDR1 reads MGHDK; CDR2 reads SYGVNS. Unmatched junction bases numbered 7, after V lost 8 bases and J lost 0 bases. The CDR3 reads CASRLTSGYSYEQYF. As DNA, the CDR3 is TGTGCCAGCCGTTTGACTAGCGGGTACTCCTACGAGCAGTACTTC.

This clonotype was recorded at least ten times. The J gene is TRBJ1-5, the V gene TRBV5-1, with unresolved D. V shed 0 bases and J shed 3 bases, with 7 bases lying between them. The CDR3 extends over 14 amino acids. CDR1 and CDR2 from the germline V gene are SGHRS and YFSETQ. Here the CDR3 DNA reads TGCGCCAGCAGCTTGGGGGGAATCAATCAGCCCCAGCATTTT. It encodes CASSLGGINQPQHF.

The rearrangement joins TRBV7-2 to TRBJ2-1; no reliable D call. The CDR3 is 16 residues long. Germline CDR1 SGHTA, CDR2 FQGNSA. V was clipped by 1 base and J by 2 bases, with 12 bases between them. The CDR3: CASSLESAPTYNEQFF. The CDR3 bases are TGTGCCAGCAGCTTAGAATCGGCACCTACCTACAATGAGCAGTTCTTC.

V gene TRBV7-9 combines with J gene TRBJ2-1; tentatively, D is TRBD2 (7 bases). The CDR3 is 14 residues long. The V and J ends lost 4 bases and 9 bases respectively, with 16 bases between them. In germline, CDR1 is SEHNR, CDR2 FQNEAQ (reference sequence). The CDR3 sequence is CASSYIGGGGEQFF. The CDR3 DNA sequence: TGTGCCAGCAGCTATATAGGGGGGGGAGGTGAGCAGTTCTTC.

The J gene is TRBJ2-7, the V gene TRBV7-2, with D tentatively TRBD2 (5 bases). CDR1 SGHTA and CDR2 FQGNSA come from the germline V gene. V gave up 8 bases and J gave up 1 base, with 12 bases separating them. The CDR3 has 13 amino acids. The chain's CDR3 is CASPSPESYEQYF. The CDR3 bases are TGTGCCAGCCCTAGCCCAGAATCCTACGAGCAGTACTTC.

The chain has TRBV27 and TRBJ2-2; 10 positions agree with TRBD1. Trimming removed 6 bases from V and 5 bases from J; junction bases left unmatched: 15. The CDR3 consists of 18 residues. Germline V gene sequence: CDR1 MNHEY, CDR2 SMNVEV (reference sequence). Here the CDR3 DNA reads TGTGCCAGCAGGCTCACTCAGGTCCCGGGACAGGGGACCGGGGAGCTGTTTTTT. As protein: CASRLTQVPGQGTGELFF.

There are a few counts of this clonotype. The CDR3 spells CSASRQGGPYEQYF. DNA of the CDR3: TGCAGTGCTAGTAGGCAGGGGGGGCCCTACGAGCAGTACTTC. The chain combines TRBV20-1 with TRBJ2-7; D may correspond to TRBD1 or TRBD2 (7 bases each). The CDR3 has 14 amino acids. The V gene's germline CDR1 is DFQATT and CDR2 SNEGSKA (reference sequence). V lost 3 bases, J lost 2 bases, and 14 bases lay in between.

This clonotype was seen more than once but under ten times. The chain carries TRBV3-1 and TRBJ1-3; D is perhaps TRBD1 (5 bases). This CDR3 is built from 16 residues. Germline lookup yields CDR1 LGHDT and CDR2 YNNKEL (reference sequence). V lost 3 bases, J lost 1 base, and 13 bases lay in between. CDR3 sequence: CASSQTMTVSGNTIYF. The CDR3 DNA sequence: TGTGCCAGCAGCCAGACTATGACAGTGTCTGGAAACACCATATATTTT. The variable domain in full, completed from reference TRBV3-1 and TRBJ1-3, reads DTAVSQTPKYLVTQMGNDKSIKCEQNLGHDTMYWYKQDSKKFLKIMFSYNNKELIINETVPNRFSPKSPDKAHLNLHINSLELGDSAVYFCASSQTMTVSGNTIYFGEGSWLTVV.

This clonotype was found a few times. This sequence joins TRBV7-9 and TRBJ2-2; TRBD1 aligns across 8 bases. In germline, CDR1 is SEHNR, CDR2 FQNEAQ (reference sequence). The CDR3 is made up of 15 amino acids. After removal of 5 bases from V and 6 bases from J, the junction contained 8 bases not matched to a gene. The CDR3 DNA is TGTGCCAGCAGCACCAGGACAGGGAAGGCCGGGGAGCTGTTTTTT. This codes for CASSTRTGKAGELFF.